These T cell receptor beta chains were read from a single sample in a study of beta chain features in type 1 diabetes. Assay: immunoSEQ multiplex PCR; the TCRdb copy retains only in-frame clones and omits some. Of hundreds of thousands of clones detected, less than 20% appear once; the ten largest clones hold approximately 0.093%. The sequencing sample was made of naive CD4+ T cells from blood. The source is a man aged 18 to 30 in good health. The CDR3 runs from the conserved cysteine through the conserved F or W. Each record gives: clone size, D gene, J gene, V gene, CDR3 DNA, CDR3 protein. D genes are given only for firm matches. Rows give clone size only sometimes, using once, few, many, or a class for an expanded clone.

clone_size: few; d_call: .; j_call: TRBJ2-1; v_call: TRBV28; cdr3_nt: TGTGGGAGGCTAGGGGTCAATGAGCAGTTCTTC; cdr3_aa: CGRLGVNEQFF
clone_size: .; d_call: TRBD1; j_call: TRBJ2-7; v_call: TRBV27; cdr3_nt: TGTGCCAGCAGTTTATGGGGACAGGGGCGAGAGCAGTACTTC; cdr3_aa: CASSLWGQGREQYF
clone_size: few; d_call: TRBD1; j_call: TRBJ1-4; v_call: TRBV7-9; cdr3_nt: TGTGCCAGCAGCAGGGGGCTGGTTGAAAAACTGTTTTTT; cdr3_aa: CASSRGLVEKLFF
clone_size: .; d_call: TRBD1; j_call: TRBJ2-3; v_call: TRBV15; cdr3_nt: TGTGCCACCAGCAGAGAAGGACAGGGGTCAGATACGCAGTATTTT; cdr3_aa: CATSREGQGSDTQYF
clone_size: few; d_call: TRBD1; j_call: TRBJ1-5; v_call: TRBV7-3; cdr3_nt: TGTGCCAGCAGCTGGGACAGGGGGCAGCCCCAGCATTTT; cdr3_aa: CASSWDRGQPQHF
clone_size: .; d_call: TRBD1; j_call: TRBJ2-7; v_call: TRBV9; cdr3_nt: TGTGCCAGCAGCGTAGGGGGCAGGGGGAACTACGAGCAGTACTTC; cdr3_aa: CASSVGGRGNYEQYF
clone_size: .; d_call: .; j_call: TRBJ1-3; v_call: TRBV18; cdr3_nt: TGTGCCAGCTCATTCGACCGTATCTCTGGAAACACCATATATTTT; cdr3_aa: CASSFDRISGNTIYF
clone_size: few; d_call: .; j_call: TRBJ1-3; v_call: TRBV12-5; cdr3_nt: TGTGCTAGTGGTTTGAACACCGGCAACTCTGGAAACACCATATATTTT; cdr3_aa: CASGLNTGNSGNTIYF
clone_size: few; d_call: TRBD1; j_call: TRBJ2-7; v_call: TRBV25-1; cdr3_nt: TGTGCCAGCAGTGCCCCGACAGGGTCCTACGAGCAGTACTTC; cdr3_aa: CASSAPTGSYEQYF
clone_size: few; d_call: TRBD2; j_call: TRBJ2-7; v_call: TRBV5-4; cdr3_nt: TGTGCCAGCAGCCCCACTAGCGGAGGCTACGAGCAGTACTTC; cdr3_aa: CASSPTSGGYEQYF
clone_size: .; d_call: .; j_call: TRBJ2-3; v_call: TRBV5-8; cdr3_nt: TGTGCCAGCAGCTCCCAGCCAACAGATACGCAGTATTTT; cdr3_aa: CASSSQPTDTQYF
clone_size: .; d_call: TRBD2; j_call: TRBJ2-7; v_call: TRBV7-2; cdr3_nt: TGTGCCAGCAGCTTAAGTGGACTAGCTCGATACGAGCAGTACTTC; cdr3_aa: CASSLSGLARYEQYF
clone_size: few; d_call: .; j_call: TRBJ2-3; v_call: TRBV7-8; cdr3_nt: TGTGCCAGCAGCTTACTCCCCGCGGATACGCAGTATTTT; cdr3_aa: CASSLLPADTQYF
clone_size: .; d_call: TRBD2; j_call: TRBJ2-5; v_call: TRBV4-3; cdr3_nt: TGCGCCAGCAGCCAAGCGGGGGGTAAAGAGACCCAGTACTTC; cdr3_aa: CASSQAGGKETQYF
clone_size: .; d_call: .; j_call: TRBJ2-4; v_call: TRBV5-8; cdr3_nt: TGTGCCAGCAGCTTGTACCGGCTAGCCAAAAACATTCAGTACTTC; cdr3_aa: CASSLYRLAKNIQYF
clone_size: .; d_call: .; j_call: TRBJ2-3; v_call: TRBV9; cdr3_nt: TGTGCCAGCAGCGTAGGGGGAGGACCCTCTAGCACAGATACGCAGTATTTT; cdr3_aa: CASSVGGGPSSTDTQYF
clone_size: few; d_call: .; j_call: TRBJ1-3; v_call: TRBV30; cdr3_nt: TGTGCCTGCCTCGGCTCCAGCGTCCTTAAGTCTGGAAACACCATATATTTT; cdr3_aa: CACLGSSVLKSGNTIYF
clone_size: .; d_call: .; j_call: TRBJ2-7; v_call: TRBV9; cdr3_nt: TGTGCCAGCAGCGTAGACCAGGGTTACGAGCAGTACTTC; cdr3_aa: CASSVDQGYEQYF
clone_size: .; d_call: TRBD1; j_call: TRBJ2-7; v_call: TRBV14; cdr3_nt: TGTGCCAGCTCTCCCACCGGGACAGGGACCTACGAGCAGTACTTC; cdr3_aa: CASSPTGTGTYEQYF
clone_size: few; d_call: TRBD1; j_call: TRBJ2-7; v_call: TRBV5-6; cdr3_nt: TGTGCCAGCAGCAAGGACAGGGAGCTCCGTAATGGCGAGCAGTACTTC; cdr3_aa: CASSKDRELRNGEQYF
clone_size: .; d_call: TRBD2; j_call: TRBJ2-3; v_call: TRBV4-1; cdr3_nt: TGCGCCAGCAGCCAATTGGGACTAGCGGAAAGCACAGATACGCAGTATTTT; cdr3_aa: CASSQLGLAESTDTQYF
clone_size: .; d_call: .; j_call: TRBJ1-2; v_call: TRBV2; cdr3_nt: TGTGCCAGCAACAGGGAAGCCTATGGCTACACCTTC; cdr3_aa: CASNREAYGYTF
clone_size: .; d_call: .; j_call: TRBJ2-7; v_call: TRBV29-1; cdr3_nt: TGCAGCGTTGTCACAGGGAGGGAACAGTACTTC; cdr3_aa: CSVVTGREQYF
clone_size: few; d_call: .; j_call: TRBJ2-3; v_call: TRBV4-3; cdr3_nt: TGCGCCAGCAGCCAAGGACAGGTCCACGCAGATACGCAGTATTTT; cdr3_aa: CASSQGQVHADTQYF
clone_size: .; d_call: .; j_call: TRBJ1-1; v_call: TRBV12-5; cdr3_nt: TGTGCTAGTGGTTTGGGGGAGTGGACTGAAGCTTTCTTT; cdr3_aa: CASGLGEWTEAFF
clone_size: few; d_call: TRBD1; j_call: TRBJ1-1; v_call: TRBV25-1; cdr3_nt: TGTGCCAGCAGTCCTTGGGACAGCGAGAACACTGAAGCTTTCTTT; cdr3_aa: CASSPWDSENTEAFF
clone_size: .; d_call: TRBD1; j_call: TRBJ2-5; v_call: TRBV18; cdr3_nt: TGTGCCAGCTCATCGGACAGGGCGGAGACCCAGTACTTC; cdr3_aa: CASSSDRAETQYF
clone_size: .; d_call: .; j_call: TRBJ2-7; v_call: TRBV5-1; cdr3_nt: TGCGCCAGCAGCTCCTCGGCCGGACAGAGCTCCTACGAGCAGTACTTC; cdr3_aa: CASSSSAGQSSYEQYF
clone_size: few; d_call: TRBD2; j_call: TRBJ2-7; v_call: TRBV6-5; cdr3_nt: TGTGCCAGCAGTTACGCCGGACTAGCGGGCAGCTACGAGCAGTACTTC; cdr3_aa: CASSYAGLAGSYEQYF
clone_size: .; d_call: .; j_call: TRBJ2-3; v_call: TRBV5-4; cdr3_nt: TGTGCCAGCAGCTTGGGTGGGGAGCTGGGCACAGATACGCAGTATTTT; cdr3_aa: CASSLGGELGTDTQYF
clone_size: many; d_call: .; j_call: TRBJ2-1; v_call: TRBV21-1; cdr3_nt: TGTGCCAGCAGCACGGGGACACCTGAGCAGTTCTTC; cdr3_aa: CASSTGTPEQFF
clone_size: few; d_call: .; j_call: TRBJ2-1; v_call: TRBV27; cdr3_nt: TGTGCCAGCAGTTATCAAACAGGTCTCAATGAGCAGTTCTTC; cdr3_aa: CASSYQTGLNEQFF
clone_size: once; d_call: .; j_call: TRBJ2-5; v_call: TRBV19; cdr3_nt: TGTGCCAGTAGGAGGGGTGTGGACCAAGAGACCCAGTACTTC; cdr3_aa: CASRRGVDQETQYF
clone_size: .; d_call: .; j_call: TRBJ2-7; v_call: TRBV27; cdr3_nt: TGTGCCAGCAGTCCCCTCCGTGCGGGTGGCGAGCAGTACTTC; cdr3_aa: CASSPLRAGGEQYF
clone_size: .; d_call: .; j_call: TRBJ1-2; v_call: TRBV30; cdr3_nt: TGTGCCTCAGGGAATAACTATGGCTACACCTTC; cdr3_aa: CASGNNYGYTF
clone_size: .; d_call: TRBD1; j_call: TRBJ1-1; v_call: TRBV6-6; cdr3_nt: TGTGCCAGCAGCCCCGGGACAGGGGGTAGGACTGAAGCTTTCTTT; cdr3_aa: CASSPGTGGRTEAFF
clone_size: .; d_call: TRBD2; j_call: TRBJ2-3; v_call: TRBV6-6; cdr3_nt: TGTGCCAGCAGTTTCATAGCGGGAGGGCCGACAGATACGCAGTATTTT; cdr3_aa: CASSFIAGGPTDTQYF
clone_size: .; d_call: .; j_call: TRBJ1-1; v_call: TRBV7-9; cdr3_nt: TGTGCCAGCAGCGGAGACAGAGTGAACACTGAAGCTTTCTTT; cdr3_aa: CASSGDRVNTEAFF
clone_size: .; d_call: .; j_call: TRBJ2-2; v_call: TRBV7-9; cdr3_nt: TGTGCCAGCACCCCACCGGGCACCGGGGAGCTGTTTTTT; cdr3_aa: CASTPPGTGELFF